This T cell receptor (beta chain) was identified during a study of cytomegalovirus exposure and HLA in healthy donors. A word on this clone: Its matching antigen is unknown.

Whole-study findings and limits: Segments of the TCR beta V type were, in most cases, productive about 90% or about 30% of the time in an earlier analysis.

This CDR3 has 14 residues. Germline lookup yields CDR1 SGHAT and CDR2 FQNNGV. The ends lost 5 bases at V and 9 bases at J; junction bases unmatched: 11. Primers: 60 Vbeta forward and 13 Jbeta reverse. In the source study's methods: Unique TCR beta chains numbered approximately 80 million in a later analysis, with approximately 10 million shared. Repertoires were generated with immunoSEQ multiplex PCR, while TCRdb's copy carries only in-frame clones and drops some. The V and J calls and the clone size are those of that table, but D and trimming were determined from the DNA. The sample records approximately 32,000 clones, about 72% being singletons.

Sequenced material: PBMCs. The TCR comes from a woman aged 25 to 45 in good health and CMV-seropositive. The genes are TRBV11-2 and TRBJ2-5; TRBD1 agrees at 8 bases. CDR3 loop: CASSEDRGIGAQYF. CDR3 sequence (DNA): TGTGCCAGCAGCGAAGACAGGGGAATAGGGGCCCAGTACTTC. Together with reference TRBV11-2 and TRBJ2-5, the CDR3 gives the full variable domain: EAGVAQSPRYKIIEKRQSVAFWCNPISGHATLYWYQQILGQGPKLLIQFQNNGVVDDSQLPKDRFSAERLKGVDSTLKIQPAKLEDSAVYLCASSEDRGIGAQYFGPGTRLLVL.